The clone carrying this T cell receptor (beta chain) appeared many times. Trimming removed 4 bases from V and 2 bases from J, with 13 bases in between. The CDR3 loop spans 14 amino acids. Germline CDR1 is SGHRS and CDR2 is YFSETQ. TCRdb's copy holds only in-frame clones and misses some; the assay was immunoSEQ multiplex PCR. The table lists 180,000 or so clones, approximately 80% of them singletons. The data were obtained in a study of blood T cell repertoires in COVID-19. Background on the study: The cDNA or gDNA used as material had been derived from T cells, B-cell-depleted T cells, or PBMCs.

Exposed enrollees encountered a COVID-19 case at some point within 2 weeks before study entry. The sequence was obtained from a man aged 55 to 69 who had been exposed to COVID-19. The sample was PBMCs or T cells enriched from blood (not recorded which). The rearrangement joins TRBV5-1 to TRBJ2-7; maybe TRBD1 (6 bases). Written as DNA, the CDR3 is TGCGCCAGCAGCCAGGTACAGGGACCCTACGAGCAGTACTTC. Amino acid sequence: CASSQVQGPYEQYF.